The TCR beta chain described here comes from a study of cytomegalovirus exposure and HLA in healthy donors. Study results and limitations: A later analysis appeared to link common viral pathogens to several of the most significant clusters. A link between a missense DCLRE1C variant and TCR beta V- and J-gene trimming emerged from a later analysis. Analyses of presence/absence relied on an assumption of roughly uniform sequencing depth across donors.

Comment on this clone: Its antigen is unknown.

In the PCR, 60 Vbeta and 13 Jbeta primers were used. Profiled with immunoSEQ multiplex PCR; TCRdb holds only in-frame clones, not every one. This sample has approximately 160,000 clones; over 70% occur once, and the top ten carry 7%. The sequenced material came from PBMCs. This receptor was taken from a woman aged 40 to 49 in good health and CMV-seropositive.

In DNA, the CDR3 is TGTGCCAGTAGTCCCGAGCGGGGGAATGGAAACACCATATATTTT. This gives the protein CASSPERGNGNTIYF. The chain carries TRBV19 and TRBJ1-3, with D possibly being TRBD1 (5 bases). The V gene lost 5 bases and the J gene lost 3 bases, with 14 bases spanning the gap. Germline V CDR1 and CDR2: LNHDA, SQIVND (reference sequence). The CDR3 loop spans 15 amino acids. Full variable domain (missing parts from reference TRBV19 and TRBJ1-3): DGGITQSPKYLFRKEGQNVTLSCEQNLNHDAMYWYRQDPGQGLRLIYYSQIVNDFQKGDIAEGYSVSREKKESFPLTVTSAQKNPTAFYLCASSPERGNGNTIYFGEGSWLTVV.